This TCR beta chain derives from a study of cytomegalovirus exposure and HLA in healthy donors. It was with 60 Vbeta and 13 Jbeta primers that the PCR ran. Assay used: immunoSEQ multiplex PCR; TCRdb lists only in-frame clones, some missing. Of a few hundred thousand clones listed, around 77% are singletons. Of note for this clone: Its antigen is unidentified.

Study conclusions and caveats: It was reported that TCR beta sequences correctly inferred the HLA-A and HLA-B alleles for most subjects.

This receptor was identified in a young woman in good health and CMV-seronegative. The sequencing sample was made of PBMCs.

This CDR3 is CASSPPSYNEQFF. In DNA, the CDR3 is TGTGCCAGCAGCCCTCCCTCCTACAATGAGCAGTTCTTC. The gene calls are TRBV7-2 and TRBJ2-1; D ambiguous. The length of the CDR3 is 13 residues. CDR1 is SGHTA and CDR2 is FQGNSA in the germline V gene. The V gene lost 5 bases and the J gene lost 0 bases, with 5 bases spanning the gap.